The 13 T cell receptor beta chains in this list originate from one sample, sequenced in a study of CD8 T cells in ankylosing spondylitis. Using its own MiXCR run on the 5' RACE reads, TCRdb lists one record per CDR3 protein. The sample yields some 140,000 distinct CDR3 sequences, about 7% seen once. Source material: blood, either unsorted or a sorted T cell fraction (not recorded which). The receptors here all came from a female donor with ankylosing spondylitis or in good health (not recorded which).

This clonotype was seen at least ten times. The J gene is TRBJ1-1, the V gene TRBV7-9; tentatively, D is TRBD1 (5 bases). Trimming took off 4 bases at V and 5 bases at J, with 14 bases between the two ends. The CDR3 extends over 14 amino acids. Germline assignment: CDR1 SEHNR and CDR2 FQNEAQ (reference sequence). The CDR3 sequence is CASSSGTGGTEAFF. DNA for the CDR3: TGTGCCAGCAGCTCCGGGACCGGCGGGACTGAAGCTTTCTTT.

This clonotype appeared many times. This rearrangement joins TRBV9 to TRBJ1-6; 8 nucleotides align to TRBD1. Trimming took 0 bases from V and 8 from J; bases not matched to a gene: 4. The CDR3 length is 15 residues. CDR1 is SGDLS, CDR2 YYNGEE, per germline. CDR3 sequence: CASSVEDRADSPLHF. CDR3 sequence (DNA): TGTGCCAGCAGCGTAGAGGACAGGGCCGATTCACCCCTCCACTTT.

The CDR3 spells CSARDFRGLNYGYTF. In DNA form, the CDR3 reads TGCAGTGCTAGAGACTTCAGGGGACTTAACTATGGCTACACCTTC. The rearrangement joins TRBV20-1 to TRBJ1-2, with D perhaps TRBD1 (6 bases). This CDR3 has 15 residues. Trimming removed 0 bases from V and 1 base from J, with 12 bases in between. The V gene's germline CDR1 is DFQATT and CDR2 SNEGSKA (reference sequence).

Comment on this clonotype: With a much larger clone just one base away, this may be a read error. This chain joins TRBV5-1 and TRBJ2-5, with D maybe TRBD2 (5 bases). CDR3 size: 12 residues. Germline-derived CDR1 and CDR2 are SGHRS and YFSETQ. Trimming removed 5 bases at V and 7 bases at J, with 12 bases between. The chain's CDR3 is CASRHGEATQYF. CDR3 sequence (DNA): TGCGCCAGCAGGCACGGGGAAGCGACCCAGTACTTC. Combining the CDR3 with reference TRBV5-1 and TRBJ2-5 gives the whole variable domain KAGVTQTPRYLIKTRGQQVTLSCSPISGHRSVSWYQQTPGQGLQFLFEYFSETQRNKGNFPGRFSGRQFSNSRSEMNVSTLELGDSALYLCASRHGEATQYFGPGTRLLVL.

V and J are TRBV20-1 and TRBJ2-7; D may be TRBD2 (5 bases). Germline V CDR1 and CDR2: DFQATT, SNEGSKA (reference sequence). CDR3 length equals 15 residues. V lost 1 base and J 3 bases, leaving 16 bases between the germline ends. The CDR3 DNA is TGCAGTGCTAGAGCGTACGCAGCGGCTCTCTACGAGCAGTACTTC. Translated: CSARAYAAALYEQYF.

This clonotype was recorded a few times. V and J are TRBV5-6 and TRBJ2-1; perhaps D is TRBD1 or TRBD2 (5 bases each). The germline V and J ends were trimmed by 2 bases and 1 base, with 10 bases remaining between them. This CDR3 is built from 15 residues. Germline V gene lookup returns CDR1 SGHDT and CDR2 YYEEEE. The CDR3 DNA follows: TGTGCCAGCAGCTTCCAGGGAGAGTCCTACAATGAGCAGTTCTTC. It codes for CASSFQGESYNEQFF.

This clonotype was counted only a few times. This sequence joins TRBV7-9 and TRBJ1-1; D perhaps matches TRBD1 (5 bases). Per the germline V gene, CDR1 is SEHNR and CDR2 is FQNEAQ (reference sequence). Between the trimmed V and J ends, which lost 3 bases and 0 bases, there was a span of 8 bases. The CDR3 covers 14 residues. CDR3 sequence reads: CASSLGLLNTEAFF. In nucleotides, the CDR3 is TGTGCCAGCAGCTTGGGGCTGTTGAACACTGAAGCTTTCTTT.

This clonotype has ten or more counts. The CDR3 sequence is CSASPPGLAGRSSYNEQFF. In DNA form, the CDR3 reads TGCAGTGCTAGTCCACCGGGACTAGCGGGGCGCAGCTCCTACAATGAGCAGTTCTTC. This chain connects TRBV20-1 to TRBJ2-1; TRBD2 aligns across 13 bases. The CDR3 runs to 19 residues. CDR1 is DFQATT, CDR2 SNEGSKA, per germline (reference sequence). The trim removed 3 bases at V and 0 bases at J, leaving 11 bases unmatched.

This clonotype appeared many times. The chain has TRBV4-2 and TRBJ2-3; D may be TRBD1 (5 bases). The germline V gene encodes CDR1 LGHNA and CDR2 YNFKEQ. The CDR3 has 16 amino acids. Between the trimmed V and J ends, which lost 4 bases and 2 bases, there was a span of 16 bases. The CDR3 nucleotides read TGTGCCAGCAGCCCAAGGGGTGTAGGGGCCACAGATACGCAGTATTTT. Its protein is CASSPRGVGATDTQYF.

This clonotype was counted at least ten times. This chain links TRBV2 with TRBJ2-4, with 8 bases identical to TRBD1. In germline, CDR1 is SNHLY, CDR2 FYNNEI. Trimming took 4 bases from V and 5 from J; bases not matched to a gene: 7. The CDR3 runs to 15 residues. In nucleotides, the CDR3 is TGTGCCAGCAGTGCCGACAGGGGAAGTGAAAACATTCAGTACTTC. This sequence encodes CASSADRGSENIQYF.

There are a few counts of this clonotype. The chain combines TRBV18 with TRBJ2-1; D not certain. Germline V CDR1 and CDR2: KGHSH, LQKENI. The CDR3 contains 13 residues. V lost 8 bases and J lost 6, with 14 bases in between. In nucleotides, the CDR3 is TGTGCCAGCCACCATAAACTGGGCAATGAGCAGTTCTTC. It specifies CASHHKLGNEQFF. The full variable domain, rest sourced from reference TRBV18 and TRBJ2-1, is NAGVMQNPRHLVRRRGQEARLRCSPMKGHSHVYWYRQLPEEGLKFMVYLQKENIIDESGMPKERFSAEFPKEGPSILRIQQVVRGDSAAYFCASHHKLGNEQFFGPGTRLTVL.

This clonotype was seen many times. The rearrangement joins TRBV14 to TRBJ1-5; 7 nucleotides align to TRBD1. This CDR3 is 14 amino acids long. Germline CDR1 SGHDN, CDR2 FVKESK. The V and J ends lost 2 bases and 6 bases, in that order; junction bases with no gene match: 4. DNA of the CDR3: TGTGCCAGCAGCCAAAGGGGGCCGTTTCAGCCCCAGCATTTT. This translates into CASSQRGPFQPQHF.

As to this clonotype: A much larger clone is a single base away; this may be a read error. The rearrangement links TRBV2 to TRBJ2-2; D may correspond to TRBD1 or TRBD2 (5 bases each). CDR1 is SNHLY, CDR2 FYNNEI, per germline. The CDR3 consists of 17 residues. Here the CDR3 DNA reads TGTCCCAGCAGAGCCCTCGCCGGACATAGCGACACCGGGGAGCTGTTTTTT. Residues: CPSRALAGHSDTGELFF.